This T cell receptor (beta chain) was identified during a study of control samples from healthy donors and cancer patients. V was trimmed by 1 base and J by 5 bases, leaving 9 bases between them. This CDR3 comprises 15 residues. Germline lookup yields CDR1 PRHDT and CDR2 FYEKMQ (reference sequence). This clone was observed a single time. The data were produced by immunoSEQ multiplex PCR, yet TCRdb's version contains in-frame clones alone and is incomplete. The table lists over 75,000 clones, more than 75% of them singletons. The sample taken for sequencing was blood. This receptor was obtained from a man in his sixties in good health. V is TRBV13 and J is TRBJ1-6, with a tentative D call TRBD1 (5 bases). This CDR3 reads CASSLVEGNNSPLHF. DNA for the CDR3: TGTGCCAGCAGCTTAGTGGAGGGGAATAATTCACCCCTCCACTTT.